The subject of this entry is one TCR beta chain. This entry belongs to a study of blood T cell repertoires in COVID-19. Trimming left V 7 bases short and J 6 bases short, with 10 bases between. CDR1 is WSHSY, CDR2 SAAADI, per germline. This CDR3 comprises 12 residues. Using immunoSEQ multiplex PCR, the repertoire was profiled, and TCRdb retains in-frame clones only, with some absent. The table has about 86,000 clones, roughly four fifths seen once. Material: peripheral blood. The rearrangement links TRBV10-2 to TRBJ1-5, with a possible D match to TRBD1 (5 bases). This TCR came from a woman at least 80 years old with acute or convalescent COVID-19. The CDR3 sequence is CASTGEGQPQHF. The CDR3 DNA follows: TGCGCCAGCACGGGGGAAGGTCAGCCCCAGCATTTT.